This T cell receptor (beta chain) is from a study of regulatory T cells in long-lasting Graves disease. The CDR3 extends over 11 amino acids. CDR1 and CDR2 from the germline V gene are SQVTM and ANQGSEA. Germline trimming cut 5 bases from V and 6 bases from J; bases unmatched to any gene: 2. This clonotype was recorded only once. The antigen is unknown. Study-wide results and limits: New patients shared some 970 public clonotypes, fewer than the approximately 2,500 shared by persistent patients. Compared with new cases, persistent Graves' patients showed reduced TCR diversity.

Researchers made TCR beta libraries by using iRepertoire HTBI primers and running Arm-PCR on CDR3 regions. TCRdb reprocessed the multiplex PCR reads via MiXCR and lists one record per CDR3 protein. Of over 450,000 distinct CDR3 sequences in the sample, around 12% were seen once. Time point given: newly diagnosed GD, antithyroid drugs for less than 3 months. PBMCs provided the RNA from which the TCR library was made. A further study also used this sample, focusing on T cells in Graves' hyperthyroidism and ophthalmopathy. This second study notes: HTBI primers were employed in a first-round RT-PCR of the TCR CDR3.

The sample in question was peripheral blood mononuclear cells (PBMCs), obtained at new diagnosis, from a patient treated with antithyroid drugs. This clonotype originated in a woman in her 30s with Graves disease. This chain links TRBV29-1 with TRBJ1-1, with 8 bases aligning to TRBD1. The CDR3 loop is CSVQGASEAFF. DNA for the CDR3: TGCAGCGTTCAGGGGGCGTCTGAAGCTTTCTTT.